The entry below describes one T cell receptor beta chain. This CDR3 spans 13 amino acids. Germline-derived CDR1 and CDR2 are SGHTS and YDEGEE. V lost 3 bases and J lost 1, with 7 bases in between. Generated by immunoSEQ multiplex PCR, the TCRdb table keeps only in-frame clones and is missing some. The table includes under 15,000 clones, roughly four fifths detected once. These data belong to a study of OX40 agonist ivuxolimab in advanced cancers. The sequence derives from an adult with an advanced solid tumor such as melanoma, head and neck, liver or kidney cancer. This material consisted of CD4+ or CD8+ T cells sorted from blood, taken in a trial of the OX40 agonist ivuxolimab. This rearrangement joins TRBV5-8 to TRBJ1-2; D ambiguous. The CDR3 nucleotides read TGTGCCAGCAGCTGGGGAGTTAACTATGGCTACACCTTC. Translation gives CASSWGVNYGYTF.